The source of this T cell receptor (beta chain) is a study of Graves' ophthalmopathy and Graves' hyperthyroidism. Beta-chain TCR CDR3 regions were amplified from RNA transcripts. HTBI-primed RT-PCR formed the first round, and a multiplex PCR formed the second. Each CDR3 protein gets one entry after TCRdb re-called the multiplex PCR reads with MiXCR. Among about 400,000 distinct CDR3 sequences listed, around 19% were seen once. The CDR3 is 13 residues long. The V and J ends lost 6 bases and 7 bases respectively, with 13 bases between them. Patients were diagnosed from clinical symptoms, serum thyroxine, TRAb, thyroid ultrasound and orbital computed tomography.

The receptor's source is a woman aged 18-35 years with Graves' ophthalmopathy. This chain joins TRBV12-3 or TRBV12-4 and TRBJ1-5; D is unresolved. The specimen sequenced was peripheral blood. CDR3 nucleotides: TGTGCCAGCAGCGCGGGAGACGGACAGCCCCAGCATTTT. Its protein is CASSAGDGQPQHF.